A selection of T cell receptor beta chains follows, all from one sample in a study of blood T cell repertoires in COVID-19. The table came from immunoSEQ multiplex PCR; TCRdb's copy has only in-frame clones and leaves some out. Of about 140,000 clones detected, about four fifths appear once; the ten largest clones hold roughly 1.5%. Sequencing input: peripheral blood. These receptor sequences come from a human donor in a cohort sampled during active COVID-19. CDR3s include the opening cysteine and the closing phenylalanine or tryptophan. A D gene is named only where the DNA matches it firmly. Size tells how often a clone was seen (once, few, many) or the class of an expanded clone, and some rows leave it out.

size: .; D: .; J: TRBJ1-5; V: TRBV14; CDR3: CASSQGGDRNQPQHF; DNA: TGTGCCAGCAGCCAAGGGGGGGACCGCAATCAGCCCCAGCATTTT
size: .; D: .; J: TRBJ1-5; V: TRBV18; CDR3: CASSPSRGNQPQHF; DNA: TGTGCCAGCTCACCAAGCAGGGGTAATCAGCCCCAGCATTTT
size: .; D: .; J: TRBJ1-5; V: TRBV3-1/TRBV3-2; CDR3: CASSLPGQKQHF; DNA: TGTGCCAGCAGCCTTCCGGGTCAGAAGCAGCATTTT
size: .; D: TRBD2; J: TRBJ2-7; V: TRBV7-8; CDR3: CASSLERTSGFKQYF; DNA: TGTGCCAGCAGCTTAGAAAGGACTAGCGGGTTTAAGCAGTACTTC
size: .; D: .; J: TRBJ1-4; V: TRBV5-8; CDR3: CASSPLRGFDEKLFF; DNA: TGTGCCAGCAGCCCATTACGAGGGTTTGATGAAAAACTGTTTTTT
size: .; D: .; J: TRBJ2-5; V: TRBV9; CDR3: CASSAAQGLKETQYF; DNA: TGTGCCAGCAGCGCTGCTCAGGGGCTAAAAGAGACCCAGTACTTC
size: .; D: .; J: TRBJ2-3; V: TRBV11-2; CDR3: CASSLVSTQKQYF; DNA: TGTGCCAGCAGCCTAGTTTCAACCCAGAAGCAGTATTTT
size: .; D: .; J: TRBJ2-1; V: TRBV30; CDR3: CAWNRRGNEQFF; DNA: TGTGCCTGGAACCGGAGAGGGAATGAGCAGTTCTTC
size: once; D: .; J: TRBJ2-3; V: TRBV9; CDR3: CASSVADYQTQYF; DNA: TGTGCCAGCAGCGTAGCTGACTATCAAACGCAGTATTTT
size: once; D: .; J: TRBJ1-6; V: TRBV11-3; CDR3: CASSLRRVCSSPLHF; DNA: TGTGCCAGCAGCTTGAGGAGGGTTTGTAGTTCACCCCTCCACTTT
size: .; D: TRBD1; J: TRBJ1-6; V: TRBV24-1; CDR3: CATSDCGQVSGSYNSPLHF; DNA: TGTGCCACCAGTGATTGTGGACAGGTCTCTGGCTCCTATAATTCACCCCTCCACTTT
size: .; D: .; J: TRBJ2-4; V: TRBV10-2; CDR3: CASSEGQEGLGNIQYF; DNA: TGCGCCAGCAGTGAGGGACAGGAGGGCTTAGGGAACATTCAGTACTTC
size: .; D: .; J: TRBJ1-1; V: TRBV28; CDR3: CASSSLTPKAFF; DNA: TGTGCCAGCAGTTCCTTGACACCCAAAGCTTTCTTT
size: once; D: .; J: TRBJ1-6; V: TRBV7-2; CDR3: CASSLQGRGNNSPLHF; DNA: TGTGCCAGCAGCTTACAGGGCCGGGGGAATAATTCACCCCTCCACTTT
size: .; D: TRBD1; J: TRBJ2-1; V: TRBV28; CDR3: CASSLLGQGSYNEQFF; DNA: TGTGCCAGCAGTTTACTGGGACAGGGCTCCTACAATGAGCAGTTCTTC
size: once; D: TRBD1; J: TRBJ2-1; V: TRBV27; CDR3: CASSLTGGYNEQFF; DNA: TGTGCCAGCAGTTTGACAGGGGGCTACAATGAGCAGTTCTTC
size: .; D: .; J: TRBJ2-7; V: TRBV7-2; CDR3: CASSLAFLSEQYF; DNA: TGTGCCAGCAGCTTAGCGTTCCTGTCCGAGCAGTACTTC
size: once; D: TRBD1; J: TRBJ1-6; V: TRBV11-2; CDR3: CASRPTGGGSPLHF; DNA: TGTGCCAGCAGGCCAACAGGGGGAGGCTCACCCCTCCACTTT
size: .; D: TRBD1; J: TRBJ1-2; V: TRBV5-4; CDR3: CASSFPLGKDRENYGYTF; DNA: TGTGCCAGCAGCTTCCCGCTGGGAAAAGACAGGGAAAACTATGGCTACACCTTC
size: .; D: .; J: TRBJ2-1; V: TRBV19; CDR3: CASMRGQTDNEQFF; DNA: TGTGCCAGTATGAGAGGTCAGACCGACAATGAGCAGTTCTTC
size: .; D: TRBD1; J: TRBJ2-7; V: TRBV19; CDR3: CASSTQGAYEQYF; DNA: TGTGCCAGTAGTACCCAGGGGGCCTACGAGCAGTACTTC
size: once; D: TRBD2; J: TRBJ2-2; V: TRBV2; CDR3: CASTGLQNTGELFF; DNA: TGTGCCAGCACGGGACTACAGAACACCGGGGAGCTGTTTTTT
size: .; D: .; J: TRBJ2-1; V: TRBV3-1/TRBV3-2; CDR3: CASSPLRGSYNEQFF; DNA: TGTGCCAGCAGCCCCCTAAGGGGCTCCTACAATGAGCAGTTCTTC
size: .; D: .; J: TRBJ2-1; V: TRBV2; CDR3: CASNPESDRYNEQFF; DNA: TGTGCCAGCAACCCCGAGAGTGACAGGTACAATGAGCAGTTCTTC
size: .; D: TRBD1; J: TRBJ1-2; V: TRBV27; CDR3: CASLGTGIFRGYTF; DNA: TGTGCCAGCTTAGGGACAGGGATCTTCCGTGGCTACACCTTC
size: .; D: .; J: TRBJ2-3; V: TRBV30; CDR3: CAWSIGPRDGDTQYF; DNA: TGTGCCTGGAGTATAGGACCCAGGGATGGGGATACGCAGTATTTT
size: few; D: TRBD1; J: TRBJ1-4; V: TRBV2; CDR3: CASSQGQRNEKLFF; DNA: TGTGCCAGCAGCCAGGGACAGCGTAATGAAAAACTGTTTTTT
size: .; D: TRBD1; J: TRBJ1-2; V: TRBV5-1; CDR3: CASSSTDRVNGYTF; DNA: TGCGCCAGCAGCTCCACAGACAGGGTTAATGGCTACACCTTC
size: .; D: .; J: TRBJ2-5; V: TRBV11-2; CDR3: CASSSHATVQETQYF; DNA: TGTGCCAGCAGCTCACACGCGACAGTGCAAGAGACCCAGTACTTC
size: few; D: TRBD2; J: TRBJ2-2; V: TRBV6-4; CDR3: CASSDGLAGAGELFF; DNA: TGTGCCAGCAGTGACGGACTAGCGGGAGCCGGGGAGCTGTTTTTT
size: .; D: .; J: TRBJ1-1; V: TRBV9; CDR3: CASSVSLNTEAFF; DNA: TGTGCCAGCAGCGTATCTTTGAACACTGAAGCTTTCTTT
size: .; D: TRBD2; J: TRBJ2-1; V: TRBV5-1; CDR3: CASSFPLAEAGDEQFF; DNA: TGCGCCAGCAGCTTCCCACTAGCGGAGGCAGGGGATGAGCAGTTCTTC
size: .; D: .; J: TRBJ2-2; V: TRBV18; CDR3: CASSNIGGGDTGELFF; DNA: TGTGCCAGCTCAAACATAGGAGGGGGCGACACCGGGGAGCTGTTTTTT
size: .; D: .; J: TRBJ1-5; V: TRBV6-6; CDR3: CASSYPGSGNQPQHF; DNA: TGTGCCAGCAGTTACCCGGGGTCAGGCAATCAGCCCCAGCATTTT
size: .; D: .; J: TRBJ2-1; V: TRBV5-5; CDR3: CASSFRAGLAYNEQFF; DNA: TGTGCCAGCAGCTTCCGGGCGGGGCTAGCCTACAATGAGCAGTTCTTC
size: .; D: .; J: TRBJ1-5; V: TRBV24-1; CDR3: CATSDSTGVYSNQPQHF; DNA: TGTGCCACCAGTGACTCGACAGGCGTATATAGCAATCAGCCCCAGCATTTT
size: .; D: .; J: TRBJ2-2; V: TRBV2; CDR3: CASRIRAGELFF; DNA: TGTGCCAGCAGGATACGCGCGGGGGAGCTGTTTTTT
size: .; D: .; J: TRBJ2-7; V: TRBV6-5; CDR3: CASSYHRVGYEQYF; DNA: TGTGCCAGCAGTTATCACAGGGTTGGATACGAGCAGTACTTC